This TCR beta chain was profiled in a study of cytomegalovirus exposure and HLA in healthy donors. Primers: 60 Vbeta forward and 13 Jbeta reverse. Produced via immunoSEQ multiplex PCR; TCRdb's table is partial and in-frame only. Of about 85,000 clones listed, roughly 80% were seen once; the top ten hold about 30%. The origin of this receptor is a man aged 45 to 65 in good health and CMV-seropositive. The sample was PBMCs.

The chain's CDR3 is CASRAGGTYEQYF. CDR3 sequence (DNA): TGTGCCAGCAGGGCAGGGGGAACCTACGAGCAGTACTTC. This chain links TRBV7-2 with TRBJ2-7, with 7 bases identical to TRBD1. The J segment lost 2 bases and the V segment lost 6 bases, leaving 4 bases of the junction unmatched. CDR3 length: 13 residues. Germline V lookup: CDR1 SGHTA, CDR2 FQGNSA. The full variable domain, its missing parts supplied by reference TRBV7-2 and TRBJ2-7, is GAGVSQSPSNKVTEKGKDVELRCDPISGHTALYWYRQSLGQGLEFLIYFQGNSAPDKSGLPSDRFSAERTGGSVSTLTIQRTQQEDSAVYLCASRAGGTYEQYFGPGTRLTVT.